Below, 10 T cell receptor beta chains from the same sample are listed, as sequenced in a study of blood T cell repertoires in COVID-19. Measured with immunoSEQ multiplex PCR; TCRdb has only the in-frame clones, and not every one. The sample lists over 200,000 clones; approximately 90% were seen once. The sample was peripheral blood. The source is a man between 25 and 39 years old with acute or convalescent COVID-19.

The chain is built from TRBV11-1 and TRBJ2-5, with D tentatively TRBD2 (6 bases). Germline values: CDR1 SGHAT, CDR2 FQDESV (reference sequence). The CDR3 contains 15 residues. Between the trimmed V and J ends, which lost 8 bases and 0 bases, there was a span of 16 bases. CDR3 DNA sequence: TGTGCCAGCGGACCAGATGGGACTTACCAAGAGACCCAGTACTTC. This encodes CASGPDGTYQETQYF.

The chain uses TRBV18 and TRBJ1-5, with 10 bases aligning to TRBD1. V shed 4 bases and J 6 bases; nucleotides not matched to a gene: 3. Per the germline V gene, CDR1 is KGHSH and CDR2 is LQKENI. The CDR3 has 14 residues. This CDR3 is CASSHRDRGQPQHF. The CDR3 DNA reads TGTGCCAGCTCACACCGGGACAGGGGTCAGCCCCAGCATTTT.

This sequence joins TRBV7-6 and TRBJ1-1; D gene uncertain. Germline loops: CDR1 SGHVS, CDR2 FNYEAQ. V lost 3 bases, J lost 3 bases, and 8 bases lay in between. The CDR3 loop spans 13 amino acids. The CDR3 DNA follows: TGTGCCAGCAGCTTTGGGCCCTACACTGAAGCTTTCTTT. It encodes CASSFGPYTEAFF.

The chain uses TRBV4-1 and TRBJ1-2; D might be TRBD1 (5 bases). The CDR3 loop spans 17 amino acids. V shed 4 bases and J shed 1 base, with 19 bases lying between them. Germline lookup yields CDR1 MGHRA and CDR2 YSYEKL. CDR3 nucleotide sequence: TGCGCCAGCAGCCCCAGACAGATGGGCCAAGGTAACTATGGCTACACCTTC. It codes for CASSPRQMGQGNYGYTF.

The V gene is TRBV5-6, the J gene TRBJ1-2; D is undetermined. The V end lost 1 base, the J end lost 8 bases, and 12 bases lay between the germline ends. Germline-derived CDR1 and CDR2 are SGHDT and YYEEEE. The CDR3 sequence is 13 residues long. CDR3 sequence reads: CASSLKMSGGYTF. Here the CDR3 DNA reads TGTGCCAGCAGCTTGAAAATGAGCGGGGGCTACACCTTC.

The chain carries TRBV9 and TRBJ2-1; D may be TRBD2 (6 bases). This CDR3 is 15 amino acids long. Germline values: CDR1 SGDLS, CDR2 YYNGEE. V was trimmed by 0 bases and J by 3 bases, leaving 10 bases between them. The CDR3 protein is CASSVAGVVYNEQFF. The CDR3 DNA follows: TGTGCCAGCAGCGTAGCGGGAGTGGTCTACAATGAGCAGTTCTTC.

The rearrangement joins TRBV5-6 to TRBJ1-5, with unresolved D. Trimming pared 1 base from V and 0 bases from J, leaving 8 bases between. Germline V gene sequence: CDR1 SGHDT, CDR2 YYEEEE. The CDR3 sequence is 15 residues long. DNA for the CDR3: TGTGCCAGCAGCTTGTTGCGGGGTAGCAATCAGCCCCAGCATTTT. Its protein is CASSLLRGSNQPQHF.

This clone was detected only once. The chain uses TRBV2 and TRBJ1-1; a possible D gene is TRBD1 (5 bases). The CDR3 is made up of 14 amino acids. Trimming pared 0 bases from V and 4 bases from J, leaving 9 bases between. Germline values: CDR1 SNHLY, CDR2 FYNNEI. The CDR3 here is CASSEAEGLTEAFF. The CDR3 DNA reads TGTGCCAGCAGTGAAGCGGAGGGGCTCACTGAAGCTTTCTTT.

The gene calls are TRBV27 and TRBJ1-5, with 9 bases that match TRBD1. With V trimmed by 5 bases and J by 3 bases, 5 bases remained unmatched. Looked up from germline, CDR1 is MNHEY and CDR2 is SMNVEV (reference sequence). The CDR3 covers 15 residues. The CDR3 spells CASSRGQGNNQPQHF. The CDR3, as DNA: TGTGCCAGCAGTAGGGGACAGGGTAACAATCAGCCCCAGCATTTT.

V is TRBV14 and J is TRBJ2-7; 14 nucleotides agree with TRBD2. This CDR3 has 17 residues. After removal of 6 bases from V and 9 bases from J, the junction contained 16 bases not matched to a gene. CDR1 SGHDN and CDR2 FVKESK come from the germline V gene. The CDR3 nucleotides read TGTGCCAGCAGTCCCACGCGACCGGGACTAGCGGGAGTGTTGCAGTACTTC. The encoded protein is CASSPTRPGLAGVLQYF.